The 24 T cell receptor beta chains below were found in one sample sequenced in a study of patients and donors after allogeneic stem cell transplantation. From the RT-PCR reads, TCRdb called clonotypes with MiXCR, one entry per CDR3 protein. Among hundreds of thousands of distinct CDR3 sequences, under 20% were seen once, and the ten largest hold less than 8%. The sample consisted of blood, either unsorted or a sorted T cell fraction (not recorded which). The receptors here all came from a human donor who was either an allogeneic HSCT recipient or a stem cell or donor lymphocyte infusion donor (not recorded which). It is not recorded whose cells these are; they may come from a transplant donor.

A few counts support this clonotype. The chain has TRBV2 and TRBJ2-7, with 8 bases identical to TRBD1. Germline assignment: CDR1 SNHLY and CDR2 FYNNEI. The V and J ends lost 6 bases and 5 bases, in that order; junction bases with no gene match: 3. The CDR3 length is 12 residues. The chain's CDR3 is CASRLQGDEQYF. CDR3 DNA: TGTGCCAGCAGGCTACAGGGGGACGAGCAGTACTTC.

This clonotype turned up a few times. The chain is built from TRBV4-2 and TRBJ2-7; 13 bases line up with TRBD2. The J segment lost 7 bases and the V segment lost 2 bases, leaving 8 bases of the junction unmatched. Germline V lookup: CDR1 LGHNA, CDR2 YNFKEQ. The CDR3 has 16 residues. This CDR3 is CASSQQGTSGALEQYF. The DNA for the CDR3 is TGTGCCAGCAGCCAACAAGGGACTAGCGGGGCCTTGGAGCAGTACTTC.

CDR3 loop: CSVEGRISYNEQFF. The CDR3 nucleotides read TGCAGCGTTGAAGGTAGGATCTCCTACAATGAGCAGTTCTTC. The rearrangement joins TRBV29-1 to TRBJ2-1, with D hard to call. Germline lookup yields CDR1 SQVTM and CDR2 ANQGSEA. The germline V and J ends were trimmed by 1 base and 0 bases, with 7 bases remaining between them. The length of the CDR3 is 14 residues.

A few counts support this clonotype. V and J are TRBV5-1 and TRBJ1-1; D may be TRBD1 (5 bases). This CDR3 comprises 15 residues. In germline, CDR1 is SGHRS, CDR2 YFSETQ. Between the trimmed V and J ends, which lost 3 bases and 3 bases, there was a span of 15 bases. CDR3 bases: TGCGCCAGCAGCTCCCTTTATACGACAGACACTGAAGCTTTCTTT. This gives the protein CASSSLYTTDTEAFF.

The rearrangement links TRBV4-3 to TRBJ2-7; D might be TRBD1 (5 bases). This CDR3 is built from 14 residues. The V gene lost 0 bases and the J gene lost 2 bases, with 8 bases spanning the gap. Germline V lookup: CDR1 LGHNA, CDR2 YSLEER. This chain's CDR3 is CASSQDQGTYEQYF. CDR3 bases: TGCGCCAGCAGCCAAGATCAGGGAACCTACGAGCAGTACTTC.

This clonotype was recorded at least ten times. The rearrangement uses TRBV4-1 and TRBJ1-5, with D possibly TRBD1 on 5 matching bases. The CDR3 contains 15 residues. Germline V gene data show CDR1 as MGHRA and CDR2 as YSYEKL. Deletions cut 4 bases from V and 2 bases from J, with 12 bases between. CDR3 DNA sequence: TGCGCCAGCAGCCGAGACAGAGGGGGCAATCAGCCCCAGCATTTT. Translating it yields CASSRDRGGNQPQHF.

This clonotype was counted at least ten times. The gene calls are TRBV10-3 and TRBJ2-3; 8 bases are shared with TRBD2. The germline gives CDR1 ENHRY, CDR2 SYGVKD. This CDR3 spans 14 amino acids. With V trimmed by 7 bases and J by 5 bases, 8 bases remained unmatched. Here the CDR3 reads CAIKNGRGGDTQYF. The DNA of the CDR3 is TGTGCCATCAAGAACGGGAGGGGAGGAGATACGCAGTATTTT.

This chain joins TRBV5-5 and TRBJ2-3, with D possibly being TRBD1 (6 bases). This CDR3 region has 15 residues. Trimming took off 0 bases at V and 5 bases at J, with 13 bases between the two ends. Germline lookup yields CDR1 SGHKS and CDR2 YYEKEE (reference sequence). The CDR3 sequence is CASSLDARGEDTQYF. The CDR3 DNA sequence: TGTGCCAGCAGCTTGGATGCCAGGGGAGAAGATACGCAGTATTTT.

V gene TRBV10-3 combines with J gene TRBJ2-2; D is unresolved. This CDR3 contains 12 residues. Trimming cost V 7 bases and J 1 base, with 4 bases left between them. Germline loops: CDR1 ENHRY, CDR2 SYGVKD. The CDR3 nucleotides are TGTGCCATCACGGTGAACACCGGGGAGCTGTTTTTT. This codes for CAITVNTGELFF.

V gene TRBV3-1 combines with J gene TRBJ2-5; no firm D call. The CDR3 totals 15 residues. The ends were cut back, 0 bases at V and 8 bases at J, with 16 bases in the middle. Per germline, CDR1 LGHDT and CDR2 YNNKEL (reference sequence). The CDR3 is CASSQDLEPVGTQYF. The DNA for the CDR3 is TGTGCCAGCAGCCAAGATTTAGAACCGGTGGGAACCCAGTACTTC.

The sample holds a few counts of this clonotype. V usage is TRBV20-1 and J usage is TRBJ2-1; D not resolved. V dropped 3 bases and J dropped 4 bases, with 10 bases sitting between them. CDR3 length: 13 residues. Germline-derived CDR1 and CDR2 are DFQATT and SNEGSKA (reference sequence). CDR3 sequence reads: CSARARLYNEQFF. The CDR3 DNA reads TGCAGTGCTAGGGCCCGATTGTACAATGAGCAGTTCTTC.

This clonotype was counted between two and nine times. The chain combines TRBV12-3 or TRBV12-4 with TRBJ2-5; 12 nucleotides agree with TRBD2. CDR3 length: 16 amino acids. V was clipped by 5 bases and J by 9 bases; unmatched bases: 13. The CDR3 here is CASSPALAGGSRSQYF. The CDR3 nucleotides read TGTGCCAGCAGTCCCGCTCTAGCGGGGGGGTCGAGGTCCCAGTACTTC.

This clonotype appeared a few times. The chain is built from TRBV20-1 and TRBJ1-5; the D is unclear. The ends were cut back, 0 bases at V and 0 bases at J, with 9 bases in the middle. CDR1 is DFQATT, CDR2 SNEGSKA, per germline (reference sequence). The CDR3 totals 15 residues. CDR3 sequence: CSARDKRDSNQPQHF. CDR3 nucleotide sequence: TGCAGTGCTAGAGATAAACGGGATAGCAATCAGCCCCAGCATTTT.

Ten or more counts support this clonotype. The chain couples TRBV19 to TRBJ2-5; weak D call: TRBD1 (6 bases). Trimming removed 10 bases at V and 1 base at J, with 16 bases between. The CDR3 runs to 14 residues. CDR1 and CDR2 (germline): LNHDA, SQIVND (reference sequence). The CDR3 sequence is CATESDRFQETQYF. For the CDR3, the DNA is TGTGCCACCGAATCGGACAGATTCCAAGAGACCCAGTACTTC.

The sample holds a few counts of this clonotype. The CDR3 DNA is TGTGCCAGTAGCCGACCAGTACCAAATCTAGCCAAAAACATTCAGTACTTC. Translated: CASSRPVPNLAKNIQYF. The chain employs TRBV19 and TRBJ2-4; D uncertain. Trimming removed 6 bases at V and 0 bases at J, with 18 bases between. CDR3 length equals 17 residues. Germline-derived CDR1 and CDR2 are LNHDA and SQIVND (reference sequence).

The chain is built from TRBV2 and TRBJ1-2; no firm D call. The CDR3 covers 13 residues. Trimming took off 5 bases at V and 3 bases at J, with 10 bases between the two ends. Germline CDR1 SNHLY, CDR2 FYNNEI. CDR3 coding DNA: TGTGCCAGCAGTCCCATTCCGGACTATGGCTACACCTTC. This translates into CASSPIPDYGYTF.

The chain combines TRBV7-9 with TRBJ2-1; D is ambiguous. This CDR3 has 13 residues. In germline, CDR1 is SEHNR, CDR2 FQNEAQ (reference sequence). V lost 1 base, J lost 5 bases, and 6 bases lay in between. The CDR3 is CASSLVAHNEQFF. CDR3 DNA: TGTGCCAGCAGCTTAGTCGCGCACAATGAGCAGTTCTTC.

This clonotype has ten or more counts. J is TRBJ2-7 and V is TRBV29-1; perhaps D is TRBD1 or TRBD2 (6 bases each). Germline V gene lookup returns CDR1 SQVTM and CDR2 ANQGSEA. The CDR3 sequence is 13 residues long. Trimming cost V 0 bases and J 7 bases, with 13 bases left between them. DNA of the CDR3: TGCAGCGTTGAAGATGGAGTAGGGGGGGAGCAGTACTTC. Amino acid sequence: CSVEDGVGGEQYF.

This clonotype was seen a handful of times. The CDR3 reads CASSVEAVEAGANVLTF. CDR3 nucleotide sequence: TGTGCCAGCAGCGTAGAAGCAGTCGAGGCCGGGGCCAACGTCCTGACTTTC. The chain uses TRBV9 and TRBJ2-6; D call uncertain. In germline, CDR1 is SGDLS, CDR2 YYNGEE. Trimming shortened V by 0 bases and J by 4 bases, and 14 bases separated the two germline ends. The CDR3 has 17 amino acids.

The table lists this clonotype with many counts. The CDR3 spells CASSQRLAAVNEKLFF. The CDR3 DNA reads TGTGCCAGCAGCCAACGTTTGGCGGCCGTGAATGAAAAACTGTTTTTT. This chain connects TRBV14 to TRBJ1-4; D gene ambiguous. CDR3 length equals 16 residues. CDR1 SGHDN and CDR2 FVKESK come from the germline V gene. V lost 2 bases to trimming and J lost 5 bases, with 15 bases between them.

This clonotype was counted a few times. The DNA for the CDR3 is TGTGCCAGCAGTGAACACAGGGTAGTAACCTCCTACAATGAGCAGTTCTTC. It yields the protein CASSEHRVVTSYNEQFF. This chain links TRBV25-1 with TRBJ2-1; D may be TRBD1 (6 bases). From germline, CDR1 is MGHDK and CDR2 SYGVNS. The germline V and J ends were trimmed by 2 bases and 0 bases, with 14 bases remaining between them. The CDR3 consists of 17 residues.

This clonotype was seen once. This sequence joins TRBV14 and TRBJ2-5, with D unclear. The CDR3 extends over 16 amino acids. The V gene lost 4 bases and the J gene lost 0 bases, with 15 bases spanning the gap. Germline-derived CDR1 and CDR2 are SGHDN and FVKESK. The CDR3 region is CASSPIGPENQETQYF. CDR3 nucleotide sequence: TGTGCCAGCAGCCCTATCGGTCCAGAGAACCAAGAGACCCAGTACTTC. The variable domain in full, with the rest retrieved from reference TRBV14 and TRBJ2-5, is EAGVTQFPSHSVIEKGQTVTLRCDPISGHDNLYWYRRVMGKEIKFLLHFVKESKQDESGMPNNRFLAERTGGTYSTLKVQPAELEDSGVYFCASSPIGPENQETQYFGPGTRLLVL.

Ten or more counts support this clonotype. This rearrangement joins TRBV3-1 to TRBJ2-1; 7 nucleotides line up with TRBD2. CDR3 length: 16 residues. V dropped 3 bases and J dropped 2; count of bases not matched to a gene: 7. Germline loops: CDR1 LGHDT, CDR2 YNNKEL (reference sequence). The chain's CDR3 is CASSHRPSGTYNEQFF. The CDR3 bases are TGTGCCAGCAGCCATCGACCTAGCGGAACCTACAATGAGCAGTTCTTC.

In its sample, this clonotype was seen a few times. The rearrangement joins TRBV6-2 or TRBV6-3 to TRBJ2-7; D is perhaps TRBD1 (6 bases). The V and J ends lost 8 bases and 5 bases respectively, with 19 bases between them. Germline V CDR1 and CDR2: MNHEY, SVGEGT. The CDR3 spans 14 residues. CDR3 residues: CASQGYQAEDEQYF. The CDR3 bases are TGTGCCAGCCAGGGGTATCAAGCCGAGGACGAGCAGTACTTC.